This T cell receptor beta chain was recorded in a study of Graves' ophthalmopathy and Graves' hyperthyroidism. Study results and limitations: For separating ophthalmopathy from stable hyperthyroidism, a 13-signature model gave 87.88% sensitivity and 81.08% specificity.

Germline V lookup: CDR1 SQVTM, CDR2 ANQGSEA. CDR3 length: 14 residues. The trim removed 4 bases at V and 4 bases at J, leaving 4 bases unmatched. This clonotype occurred many times. Its antigen is unidentified. Using RNA transcripts, the TCR beta CDR3 regions were amplified. Investigators did first-round RT-PCR with HTBI primers, then second-round multiplex PCR. TCRdb re-analysed the multiplex PCR reads in MiXCR, keeping a single row per CDR3 protein. Among around 1,000,000 distinct CDR3 sequences listed, 35% to 45% were seen once. Hyperthyroidism patients, all newly diagnosed, had under 2 months' duration and ages of 18 to 65.

This sequence was found in an adult man with Graves' hyperthyroidism. The sequenced sample was peripheral blood or thyroid tissue (not recorded which). V and J are TRBV29-1 and TRBJ1-5; TRBD1 matches at 10 bases. The CDR3 nucleotides read TGCAGCGTTGTGGACAGGGGGTCGAATCAGCCCCAGCATTTT. This gives the protein CSVVDRGSNQPQHF.